This T cell receptor beta chain was recovered during a study of shared clonotypes between healthy human individuals. The overall study: Sampling drew on donors who were a couple of women and a few men aged 18 to 49.

The V segment lost 3 bases and the J segment 3 bases; nucleotides outside the gene matches: 3. CDR1 and CDR2 from the germline V gene are LNHDA and SQIVND (reference sequence). This CDR3 is 15 amino acids long. Assay execution proceeded at the deep level. Clones were read by immunoSEQ multiplex PCR, and TCRdb kept only the in-frame ones, dropping some. The sample lists a few hundred thousand clones; 79% were seen once. V is TRBV19 and J is TRBJ2-1; 9 nucleotides line up with TRBD2. Sequenced: PBMCs. The sequence was collected from a woman aged 40 to 55 in good health. Some clones in this sample may be carry-over from other donors' samples. The CDR3 DNA reads as TGTGCCAGTAGTATCACTAGCGGGTACTACAATGAGCAGTTCTTC. This encodes CASSITSGYYNEQFF.